The 20 T cell receptor beta chains given below trace back to one sample, sequenced in a study of T cell responses to AZD1222 COVID-19 vaccine. Only in-frame clones appear in the TCRdb table, and some are missing; sequencing was by immunoSEQ multiplex PCR. This table has approximately 170,000 clones, approximately 92% appearing once. The material sequenced was peripheral blood, taken on day 0 of AZD1222 vaccination. These receptors all come from an adult in good health.

This chain connects TRBV5-5 to TRBJ2-3; 7 nucleotides line up with TRBD1. The CDR3 runs 16 residues. Germline assignment: CDR1 SGHKS and CDR2 YYEKEE (reference sequence). J was trimmed by 5 bases and V by 5 bases; bases with no gene match: 14. The DNA for the CDR3 is TGTGCCAGCAGATTAGGGGGCTTTCTGTTGGGAGATACGCAGTATTTT. The encoded protein is CASRLGGFLLGDTQYF.

V is TRBV4-2 and J is TRBJ2-3; possibly TRBD1 for D (6 bases). Germline V gene sequence: CDR1 LGHNA, CDR2 YNFKEQ. The CDR3 loop spans 15 amino acids. The V end lost 0 bases, the J end lost 3 bases, and 10 bases lay between the germline ends. CDR3 residues: CASSQDIGTTDTQYF. In DNA, the CDR3 is TGTGCCAGCAGCCAAGATATCGGGACAACAGATACGCAGTATTTT.

The chain couples TRBV5-1 to TRBJ2-1; 11 bases are shared with TRBD2. The V segment lost 7 bases and the J segment 8 bases; nucleotides outside the gene matches: 5. The CDR3 runs 13 residues. The germline CDR1 and CDR2 sequences are SGHRS and YFSETQ. CDR3 in amino acids: CASGASGGYEQFF. CDR3 nucleotides: TGCGCCAGCGGAGCTAGCGGGGGGTATGAGCAGTTCTTC.

This chain joins TRBV29-1 and TRBJ2-7; D remains ambiguous. V dropped 1 base and J dropped 2 bases, with 12 bases sitting between them. The CDR3 totals 14 residues. Germline V lookup: CDR1 SQVTM, CDR2 ANQGSEA. CDR3 DNA sequence: TGCAGCGTTGAAGCCAAGCCCGCTCCCTACGAGCAGTACGTC. Protein: CSVEAKPAPYEQYV.

This chain joins TRBV7-9 and TRBJ2-5, with D uncertain. Trimming cost V 5 bases and J 5 bases, with 27 bases left between them. The germline V gene encodes CDR1 SEHNR and CDR2 FQNEAQ (reference sequence). CDR3 length: 18 residues. The DNA for the CDR3 is TGTGCCAGCAGCCCACTGTTTGGACCAACGACCAAGAAGGAGACCCAGTACTTC. Amino acids: CASSPLFGPTTKKETQYF.

This rearrangement joins TRBV6-2 or TRBV6-3 to TRBJ2-2, with D unresolved. The length of the CDR3 is 15 residues. Germline V lookup: CDR1 MNHEY, CDR2 SVGEGT. The V gene lost 0 bases and the J gene lost 2 bases, with 7 bases spanning the gap. The CDR3 spells CASSYSGSNTGELFF. The CDR3 coding sequence is TGTGCCAGCAGTTACTCGGGGTCCAACACCGGGGAGCTGTTTTTT.

This clone came up a few times. The chain recombines TRBV6-5 with TRBJ1-3, with unresolved D. The CDR3 consists of 12 residues. V was trimmed by 7 bases and J by 3 bases, leaving 7 bases between them. Germline-derived CDR1 and CDR2 are MNHEY and SVGAGI. CDR3: CASTSGGNTIYF. The CDR3 bases are TGTGCCAGCACCTCAGGTGGAAACACCATATATTTT.

The rearrangement links TRBV6-2 or TRBV6-3 to TRBJ2-1, with D hard to call. The germline V and J ends were trimmed by 6 bases and 4 bases, with 10 bases remaining between them. This CDR3 contains 13 residues. Looked up from germline, CDR1 is MNHEY and CDR2 is SVGEGT. The CDR3 protein is CASSADLYNEQFF. As DNA, the CDR3 is TGTGCCAGCAGCGCGGACCTATACAATGAGCAGTTCTTC.

The chain recombines TRBV7-2 with TRBJ2-7, with D tentatively TRBD1 or TRBD2 (5 bases each). Germline V gives CDR1 SGHTA, CDR2 FQGNSA. The CDR3 has 16 residues. Trimming shortened V by 5 bases and J by 6 bases, and 23 bases separated the two germline ends. CDR3 DNA: TGTGCCAGCAGCCGCCGGGGCCCTTTAAGGGGCGGCGAGCAGTACTTC. This translates into CASSRRGPLRGGEQYF.

CDR3 nucleotide sequence: TGTGCCAGCAGCCAGACCCTCGGCTTGGTCGGGGAGCTGTTTTTT. Translated: CASSQTLGLVGELFF. The chain couples TRBV3-1 (or the pseudogene TRBV3-2) to TRBJ2-2; D gene uncertain. The V and J ends lost 3 bases and 7 bases respectively, with 15 bases between them. Germline loops: CDR1 LGHDT, CDR2 YNNKEL (reference sequence). The CDR3 consists of 15 residues.

The chain recombines TRBV7-2 with TRBJ2-5, with TRBD1 matching over 9 bases. The ends lost 3 bases at V and 5 bases at J; junction bases unmatched: 7. This CDR3 spans 15 amino acids. Germline CDR1 reads SGHTA; CDR2 reads FQGNSA. The CDR3 reads CASSFGDREGETQYF. CDR3 coding DNA: TGTGCCAGCAGCTTTGGGGACAGGGAAGGGGAGACCCAGTACTTC.

The rearrangement joins TRBV6-5 to TRBJ2-7; a weak D match, TRBD1 (7 bases). There are 13 residues in the CDR3. V lost 2 bases to trimming and J lost 5 bases, with 10 bases between them. Germline V CDR1 and CDR2: MNHEY, SVGAGI. The CDR3 DNA is TGTGCCAGCAGTTACGCGGGACAGAACGAGCAGTACTTC. Its protein is CASSYAGQNEQYF.

This chain joins TRBV18 and TRBJ2-7, with TRBD2 identical over 7 bases. J gave up 0 bases and V 3 bases, and 8 bases lay outside the gene matches. From germline, CDR1 is KGHSH and CDR2 LQKENI. The CDR3 has 16 residues. In DNA form, the CDR3 reads TGTGCCAGCTCACCCCCCGGGGCGGGGGTCTCCTACGAGCAGTACTTC. Protein: CASSPPGAGVSYEQYF.

The V and J genes are TRBV19 and TRBJ1-6, with D possibly being TRBD1 (5 bases). Trimming cost V 4 bases and J 5 bases, with 12 bases left between them. There are 15 residues in the CDR3. Germline V gene data show CDR1 as LNHDA and CDR2 as SQIVND (reference sequence). CDR3 sequence: CASSTLDNHNSPLHF. The CDR3 region has the DNA TGTGCCAGTAGTACCCTGGACAACCATAATTCACCCCTCCACTTT.

The genes are TRBV15 and TRBJ2-3; either TRBD1 or TRBD2 may fit D (5 bases each). There are 15 residues in the CDR3. V lost 0 bases and J 4 bases, leaving 11 bases between the germline ends. CDR1 is LNHNV, CDR2 YYDKDF, per germline (reference sequence). The CDR3 bases are TGTGCCACCAGCAGAGAGGTAGTGGGGGCAGATACGCAGTATTTT. Encoded protein: CATSREVVGADTQYF.

The chain links TRBV5-1 to TRBJ1-3; D not resolved. Trimming removed 0 bases from V and 2 bases from J, with 12 bases in between. Germline V gene data show CDR1 as SGHRS and CDR2 as YFSETQ. This CDR3 is 16 amino acids long. CDR3 sequence (DNA): TGCGCCAGCAGCTTGGACCCGAGTCGGACTGGAAACACCATATATTTT. Protein product: CASSLDPSRTGNTIYF.

This rearrangement joins TRBV20-1 to TRBJ2-7; D is undetermined. This CDR3 has 11 amino acids. V gave up 1 base and J gave up 4 bases, with 5 bases separating them. CDR1 is DFQATT, CDR2 SNEGSKA, per germline (reference sequence). The CDR3: CSARVGYEQYV. The CDR3 DNA follows: TGCAGTGCTAGAGTTGGTTACGAGCAGTACGTC.

The V gene is TRBV20-1, the J gene TRBJ2-2; D not resolved. Germline values: CDR1 DFQATT, CDR2 SNEGSKA (reference sequence). The CDR3 totals 11 residues. Trimming took off 4 bases at V and 6 bases at J, with 6 bases between the two ends. The CDR3 here is CSANNAGELFF. DNA of the CDR3: TGCAGTGCTAATAACGCCGGGGAGCTGTTTTTT.

This rearrangement joins TRBV29-1 to TRBJ1-2; D unresolved. The CDR3 is 14 amino acids. CDR1 and CDR2 from the germline V gene are SQVTM and ANQGSEA. Deletions cut 3 bases from V and 1 base from J, with 12 bases between. CDR3 nucleotides: TGCAGCGTTGAGTACAGAGCCTATAACTATGGCTACACCTTC. Its protein product is CSVEYRAYNYGYTF.

This chain links TRBV19 with TRBJ2-6; 7 nucleotides match TRBD2. The CDR3 totals 16 residues. Germline V gene sequence: CDR1 LNHDA, CDR2 SQIVND (reference sequence). J lost 6 bases, V lost 3 bases, and 8 bases had no gene match. Here the CDR3 reads CASSMGGFAEANVLTF. The CDR3 bases are TGTGCCAGTAGTATGGGAGGGTTCGCGGAGGCCAACGTCCTGACTTTC.